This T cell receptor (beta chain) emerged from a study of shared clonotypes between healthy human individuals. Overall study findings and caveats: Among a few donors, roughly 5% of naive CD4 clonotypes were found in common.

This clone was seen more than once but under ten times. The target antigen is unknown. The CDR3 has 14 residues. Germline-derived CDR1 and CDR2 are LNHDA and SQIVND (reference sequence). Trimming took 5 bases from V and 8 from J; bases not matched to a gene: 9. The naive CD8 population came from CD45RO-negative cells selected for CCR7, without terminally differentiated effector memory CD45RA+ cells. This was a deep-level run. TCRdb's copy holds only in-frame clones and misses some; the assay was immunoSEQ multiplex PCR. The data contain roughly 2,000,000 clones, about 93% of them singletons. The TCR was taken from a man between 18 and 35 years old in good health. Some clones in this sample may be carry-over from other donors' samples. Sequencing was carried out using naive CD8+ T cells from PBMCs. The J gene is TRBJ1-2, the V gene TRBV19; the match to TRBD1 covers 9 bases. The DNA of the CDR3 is TGTGCCAGTAGTCCGCCGGGACAGGGAAGAGGCTACACCTTC. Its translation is CASSPPGQGRGYTF.